This T cell receptor beta chain is from a study of human T cells and chemical hapten exposure. Time point in this sample: patch test 2, 6 weeks after DPC sensitization. Treatment defined: therapeutic diphenylcyclopropenone sensitization with weekly scalp DPC. There are 11 residues in the CDR3. The germline gives CDR1 MDHEN, CDR2 SYDVKM. Points on this clonotype: The junction and the germline gene differ at one end; a read error may be behind it.

Individual cDNA molecules (in the library) carried attached unique molecular identifiers. TCRdb re-derived calls from the RACE reads in MiXCR, one entry per CDR3 protein. The data show 100,000 or so distinct CDR3 sequences, 7% to 10% seen once. Source: whole blood, taken in connection with sensitization to the hapten diphenylcyclopropenone (DPC). This TCR was recovered from a middle-aged woman with alopecia areata. Some clones in this sample may be carry-over from other donors' samples. The rearrangement uses TRBV28 and TRBJ2-5; D is unclear. For the CDR3, the DNA is TGTGCCAGCGGCGTAACAGCCCCGATATGCTTC. Amino acid sequence: CASGVTAPICF.